These 6 T cell receptor beta chains share one sample of origin, sequenced in a study of regulatory T cells in long-lasting Graves disease. With iRepertoire HTBI primers and Arm-PCR of CDR3 regions, TCR beta libraries were built. In TCRdb, the multiplex PCR reads were re-called with MiXCR into one record per CDR3 protein. Of about 620,000 distinct CDR3 sequences listed, less than 20% are singletons. The time point here: newly diagnosed GD, antithyroid drugs for less than 3 months. Extracted RNA from PBMCs served as the source of the TCR library. These data also formed part of another study, on T cells in Graves' hyperthyroidism and ophthalmopathy.

The sequencing used peripheral blood mononuclear cells (PBMCs), collected at new diagnosis, from a patient treated with antithyroid drugs. The receptors were sampled from a woman aged 25 to 39 with Graves disease.

This clonotype appeared a few times. A much larger clone lies one base from this, so it may be a read error. V usage is TRBV28 and J usage is TRBJ1-1; no clear D gene. With 5 bases removed from V and 11 bases from J, the gap between germline ends came to 15 bases. The CDR3 has 12 residues. In germline, CDR1 is MDHEN, CDR2 SYDVKM. This CDR3 is CASSRTREAAFF. The CDR3 region has the DNA TGTGCCAGCAGTCGGACCCGGGAAGCGGCTTTCTTT.

The table lists this clonotype with a few counts. This chain joins TRBV19 and TRBJ1-1, with 7 bases fitting TRBD1. Germline V gene sequence: CDR1 LNHDA, CDR2 SQIVND (reference sequence). This CDR3 is 14 amino acids long. Unmatched junction bases numbered 5, after V lost 6 bases and J lost 1 base. The CDR3 nucleotides read TGTGCCAGTAGAGAGACAGGGTGGAACACTGAAGCTTTCTTT. Its translation is CASRETGWNTEAFF.

This clonotype showed up many times. The J gene is TRBJ2-1, the V gene TRBV28, with 8 positions matching TRBD2. J lost 0 bases, V lost 5 bases, and 3 bases had no gene match. The germline CDR1 and CDR2 sequences are MDHEN and SYDVKM. The CDR3 totals 15 residues. The CDR3 DNA reads TGTGCCAGCAGTCGCGGGGGGCTCTCCTACAATGAGCAGTTCTTC. Translating it yields CASSRGGLSYNEQFF.

This clonotype showed up many times. This chain links TRBV10-3 with TRBJ2-3, with 7 bases fitting TRBD2. The CDR3 is 16 residues long. V lost 3 bases and J lost 3; bases outside the gene matches: 9. Germline CDR1 and CDR2: ENHRY and SYGVKD. CDR3 amino acids: CAISDLAASPTDTQYF. The DNA for the CDR3 is TGTGCCATCAGTGACCTAGCGGCGAGCCCGACAGATACGCAGTATTTT.

The chain couples TRBV10-3 to TRBJ2-1, with a weak D call TRBD1 (5 bases). With 4 bases removed from V and 0 bases from J, the gap between germline ends came to 13 bases. Looked up from germline, CDR1 is ENHRY and CDR2 is SYGVKD. The CDR3 has 16 residues. The CDR3 nucleotides are TGTGCCATCAGTGGGCCCCAGGGCCTCTCCTACAATGAGCAGTTCTTC. The encoded protein is CAISGPQGLSYNEQFF.

The sample holds many counts of this clonotype. V gene TRBV28 combines with J gene TRBJ1-3; 9 bases map to TRBD1. CDR3 length equals 14 residues. J lost 9 bases, V lost 6 bases, and 9 bases had no gene match. Looked up from germline, CDR1 is MDHEN and CDR2 is SYDVKM. The CDR3 is CASRNRDRASTIYF. The CDR3 DNA reads as TGTGCCAGCAGAAACCGGGACAGGGCGAGCACCATATATTTT.